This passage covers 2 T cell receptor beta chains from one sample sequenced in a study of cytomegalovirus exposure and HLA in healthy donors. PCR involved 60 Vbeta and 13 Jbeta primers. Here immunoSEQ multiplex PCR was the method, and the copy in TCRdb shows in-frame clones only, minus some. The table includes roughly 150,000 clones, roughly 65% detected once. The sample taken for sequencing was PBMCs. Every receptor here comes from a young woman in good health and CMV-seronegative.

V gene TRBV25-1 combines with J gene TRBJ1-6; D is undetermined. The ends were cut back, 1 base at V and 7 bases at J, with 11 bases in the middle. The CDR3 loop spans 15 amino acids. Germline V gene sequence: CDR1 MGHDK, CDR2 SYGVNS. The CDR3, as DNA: TGTGCCAGCAGTGAATCCCACGGAGCCAATTCACCCCTCCACTTT. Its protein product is CASSESHGANSPLHF.

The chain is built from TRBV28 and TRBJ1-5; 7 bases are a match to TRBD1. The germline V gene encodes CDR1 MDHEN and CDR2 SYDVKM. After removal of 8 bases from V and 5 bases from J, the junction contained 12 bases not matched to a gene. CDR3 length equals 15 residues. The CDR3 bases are TGTGCCAGCCTGGGCTGGAGGGGGCAAGATCAGCCCCAGCATTTT. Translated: CASLGWRGQDQPQHF.